This T cell receptor (beta chain) was sequenced during a study of T-cell reconstitution after alpha-beta-depleted transplantation in children (dated by TCRdb to 2016 to 2017). Concerning the study at large: Using TCR repertoire profiling, the study followed T-cell immune reconstitution in a quantitative way in children after TCRalphabeta/CD19-depleted allogeneic hematopoietic cell transplantation.

Compared with germline, V lacks 6 bases and J lacks 0 bases; bases without a gene match: 4. Counted from cysteine to phenylalanine, this CDR3 has 14 amino acids. This entry keeps only the CDR3 DNA: 42 bases, framed from base 1. The germline V gene yields SNHLY for CDR1 and FYNNEI for CDR2. The library came from PCR. Data came from an Illumina HiSeq 2500. Molecular barcoding was employed in the preparation of TCR libraries, with unique molecular identifiers being used to normalize TCRbeta repertoire quantification. Starting from the raw public reads, TCRdb applied fastp trimming at Q25, assembled clones with MiXCR and retained in-frame beta chains. Each CDR3 protein gets just one entry, which takes the most common genes and DNA from the rows behind it. The sample table holds 150,000 to 250,000 distinct CDR3 sequences, of which roughly 15% were seen once. The ten largest clones capture roughly an eighth of the sample.

This clonotype was counted many times. The antigen this receptor binds is unknown. Base qualities were left out, and no much larger clone turns up one base away. The sample was PBMCs from the stem cell graft donor, taken from the stem cell graft. Recombination linked TRBV2 to TRBJ2-7; 8 bases in between match TRBD1. This receptor was obtained from a human donor who donated a stem cell graft to a child with acute lymphoblastic leukemia. The sequenced DNA is TGTGCCAGCAGCAGGACAGGGACCTCCTACGAGCAGTACTTC. Its protein reads: CASSRTGTSYEQYF.